The entry below describes one T cell receptor (beta chain). Its antigen remains unknown. PCR was performed using 60 Vbeta and 13 Jbeta primers. Using immunoSEQ multiplex PCR, the repertoire was profiled, and TCRdb retains in-frame clones only, with some absent. Counted here are under 150,000 clones, more than 75% occurring once; the ten biggest clones make up around 5.5%. This CDR3 has 13 amino acids. V shed 6 bases, J shed 9 bases, and the junction held 7 bases outside the gene matches. Germline values: CDR1 MDHEN, CDR2 SYDVKM. Donors were nominally healthy when sampled, though unrecorded immune exposures were likely. The data are from a study of cytomegalovirus exposure and HLA in healthy donors. General observations from the study: TCR beta sequences numbering under 20,000 were associated with HLA alleles at 0.05 false discovery rate in a later analysis.

The rearrangement links TRBV28 to TRBJ1-1; 10 nucleotides line up with TRBD1. Sequencing used PBMCs. This receptor was taken from a woman in her 30s in good health and CMV-seronegative. CDR3 loop: CASRAGTGDKAFF. DNA for the CDR3: TGTGCCAGCAGGGCCGGGACAGGGGATAAAGCTTTCTTT.